One and the same sample provided the 30 T cell receptor beta chains below, sequenced in a study of blood T cell repertoires in COVID-19. Generated by immunoSEQ multiplex PCR, the TCRdb table keeps only in-frame clones and is missing some. The data show roughly 260,000 clones, with under 85% seen just once and around 3.6% held by the top ten. Sequencing used peripheral blood. Source of these receptors: a woman aged 40 to 50 with active or convalescent COVID-19.

The chain joins TRBV11-2 to TRBJ2-6; possible D gene TRBD2, 7 bases. This CDR3 is 18 amino acids long. The germline CDR1 and CDR2 sequences are SGHAT and FQNNGV. The germline V and J ends were trimmed by 0 bases and 0 bases, with 12 bases remaining between them. CDR3 amino acids: CASSLEGGPLSGANVLTF. The CDR3 DNA sequence: TGTGCCAGCAGCTTAGAGGGGGGGCCCCTCTCTGGGGCCAACGTCCTGACTTTC.

This chain joins TRBV2 and TRBJ2-3; D is possibly TRBD2 (6 bases). Trimming removed 6 bases from V and 1 base from J, with 14 bases in between. This CDR3 is 15 amino acids long. Germline V gives CDR1 SNHLY, CDR2 FYNNEI. The CDR3 sequence is CASRNGGFGTDTQYF. The CDR3, as DNA: TGTGCCAGCAGGAACGGGGGTTTCGGCACAGATACGCAGTATTTT.

This chain uses TRBV10-1 with TRBJ1-2, with a possible D match to TRBD1 (6 bases). The V gene's germline CDR1 is WNHNN and CDR2 SYGVQD (reference sequence). The V and J ends lost 3 bases and 4 bases respectively, with 12 bases between them. The CDR3 runs 14 residues. The CDR3 nucleotides are TGCGCCAGCAGTGATTCCCTACAGGGCTATGGCTACACCTTC. It specifies CASSDSLQGYGYTF.

This clone was observed a single time. This chain links TRBV5-4 with TRBJ1-2, with TRBD1 as a possible D gene (5 bases). This CDR3 is built from 14 residues. Germline assignment: CDR1 SGHNT and CDR2 YYREEE (reference sequence). With 1 base removed from V and 4 bases from J, the gap between germline ends came to 11 bases. Here the CDR3 reads CASSLPGLSYGYTF. In DNA form, the CDR3 reads TGTGCCAGCAGCTTGCCAGGGCTGAGCTATGGCTACACCTTC.

CDR3 protein: CASSERGRSYGYTF. The CDR3 DNA follows: TGTGCCAGCAGTGAAAGGGGCAGGTCTTATGGCTACACCTTC. V gene TRBV2 combines with J gene TRBJ1-2; possibly TRBD1 for D (5 bases). The CDR3 contains 14 residues. Trimming removed 2 bases from V and 5 bases from J, with 12 bases in between. Germline V gives CDR1 SNHLY, CDR2 FYNNEI.

The rearrangement joins TRBV28 to TRBJ2-3; 11 nucleotides agree with TRBD2. The CDR3 extends over 17 amino acids. With V trimmed by 5 bases and J by 7 bases, 14 bases remained unmatched. Germline values: CDR1 MDHEN, CDR2 SYDVKM. The CDR3 bases are TGTGCCAGCAGTACTTCTTTAGCGGGGGGGACCGCGAATACGCAGTATTTT. This translates into CASSTSLAGGTANTQYF.

The V call is TRBV25-1, the J call TRBJ1-4; D is unresolved. Germline V gene lookup returns CDR1 MGHDK and CDR2 SYGVNS. V was cut by 1 base and J by 12 bases, with 6 bases left in between. CDR3 length: 11 residues. The CDR3: CASSESGELFF. The CDR3 DNA follows: TGTGCCAGCAGTGAATCCGGGGAACTGTTTTTT.

In this sample, this clone turned up a few times. V usage is TRBV4-1 and J usage is TRBJ2-2, with 9 bases identical to TRBD1. The CDR3 covers 14 residues. Germline V gene lookup returns CDR1 MGHRA and CDR2 YSYEKL. With 6 bases clipped from V and 6 bases from J, the junction kept 5 bases outside the gene matches. CDR3 protein: CASRSGQGAGELFF. In DNA form, the CDR3 reads TGCGCCAGCAGATCGGGACAGGGAGCCGGGGAGCTGTTTTTT.

The chain carries TRBV7-9 and TRBJ2-7; TRBD2 aligns across 8 bases. The junction had 2 bases not matched to a gene; V was cut back by 0 bases and J by 4 bases. CDR1 and CDR2 (germline): SEHNR, FQNEAQ (reference sequence). This CDR3 has 14 amino acids. CDR3 sequence reads: CASSLAGTSYEQYF. CDR3 nucleotides: TGTGCCAGCAGCTTAGCGGGGACTAGTTACGAGCAGTACTTC.

This chain joins TRBV18 and TRBJ2-7; TRBD1 aligns across 11 bases. J lost 6 bases, V lost 3 bases, and 1 base had no gene match. Germline CDR1 is KGHSH and CDR2 is LQKENI. CDR3 length equals 13 residues. The DNA for the CDR3 is TGTGCCAGCTCACCGGGGACAGGGGGCGAGCAGTACGTC. This gives the protein CASSPGTGGEQYV.

This clone was observed a handful of times. It may be a read error: a sequence one base away is much more abundant. Other DNA variants within this sample encode the same CDR3. The chain has TRBV5-4 and TRBJ1-2; D perhaps matches TRBD1 (5 bases). Per germline, CDR1 SGHNT and CDR2 YYREEE (reference sequence). The CDR3 runs 13 residues. V was cut by 0 bases and J by 2 bases, with 5 bases left in between. The CDR3 bases are TGTGCCAGCAGCTTGGACAGGAACTATGGCTACACCTTC. Encoded protein: CASSLDRNYGYTF.

The rearrangement links TRBV28 to TRBJ1-1, with 9 bases identical to TRBD1. Trimming cost V 6 bases and J 10 bases; bases outside gene matches: 18. The CDR3 consists of 16 residues. CDR1 MDHEN and CDR2 SYDVKM come from the germline V gene. The CDR3 spells CASRVLRGQGSERAFF. The DNA for the CDR3 is TGTGCCAGCAGGGTATTGCGGGGACAGGGATCCGAACGAGCTTTCTTT.

The V and J genes are TRBV5-1 and TRBJ2-5; TRBD2 might be the D (5 bases). Trimming cost V 5 bases and J 5 bases, with 10 bases left between them. The germline gives CDR1 SGHRS, CDR2 YFSETQ. This CDR3 is built from 12 residues. CDR3 in DNA: TGCGCCAGCAGATTAAGGGAGGAGACCCAGTACTTC. It is translated as CASRLREETQYF.

V usage is TRBV11-2 and J usage is TRBJ2-5, with D possibly being TRBD1 (6 bases). Per germline, CDR1 SGHAT and CDR2 FQNNGV. CDR3 size: 14 residues. The V end lost 5 bases, the J end lost 1 base, and 11 bases lay between the germline ends. This CDR3 is CASSIRQVQETQYF. CDR3 nucleotides: TGTGCCAGCAGCATACGACAGGTCCAAGAGACCCAGTACTTC.

The chain couples TRBV10-1 to TRBJ2-5; D gene uncertain. CDR1 and CDR2 (germline): WNHNN, SYGVQD (reference sequence). V shed 2 bases and J shed 5 bases, with 9 bases lying between them. The CDR3 is made up of 13 amino acids. The CDR3 coding sequence is TGCGCCAGCAGTGAGGCCCCCCGGGAGACCCAGTACTTC. Protein product: CASSEAPRETQYF.

This rearrangement joins TRBV30 to TRBJ1-4; D unresolved. The CDR3 has 13 residues. From germline, CDR1 is GTSNPN and CDR2 SVGIG (reference sequence). The V end was cut by 0 bases, the J end by 6 bases, with 8 bases between. The DNA for the CDR3 is TGTGCCTGGAGTGTACAGTTTCATGAAAAACTGTTTTTT. Amino acids: CAWSVQFHEKLFF. Together with reference TRBV30 and TRBJ1-4, the CDR3 gives the full variable domain: SQTIHQWPATLVQPVGSPLSLECTVEGTSNPNLYWYRQAAGRGLQLLFYSVGIGQISSEVPQNLSASRPQDRQFILSSKKLLLSDSGFYLCAWSVQFHEKLFFGSGTQLSVL.

The chain uses TRBV12-3 or TRBV12-4 and TRBJ1-1; TRBD1 is a possible D gene (5 bases). This CDR3 contains 12 residues. The germline V and J ends were trimmed by 6 bases and 4 bases, with 9 bases remaining between them. CDR3 bases: TGTGCCAGCAGGGGGCTGGGCACTGAAGCTTTCTTT. This gives the protein CASRGLGTEAFF.

The chain carries TRBV19 and TRBJ2-5; possibly TRBD2 for D (5 bases). V gave up 5 bases and J gave up 5 bases, with 18 bases separating them. CDR3 length: 15 residues. CDR1 and CDR2 from the germline V gene are LNHDA and SQIVND (reference sequence). CDR3 residues: CASSGQRTEDETQYF. The CDR3 DNA reads TGTGCCAGTAGTGGCCAGCGGACCGAAGATGAGACCCAGTACTTC.

This chain connects TRBV9 to TRBJ1-2; tentative D call: TRBD1 (5 bases). CDR1 is SGDLS, CDR2 YYNGEE, per germline. The CDR3 has 13 amino acids. Trimming took 0 bases from V and 6 from J, leaving 9 bases between them. CDR3 in amino acids: CASSVAGFNGYTF. As DNA, the CDR3 is TGTGCCAGCAGCGTAGCAGGGTTCAATGGCTACACCTTC. The entire variable domain, with the rest obtained from reference TRBV9 and TRBJ1-2, is as follows: DSGVTQTPKHLITATGQRVTLRCSPRSGDLSVYWYQQSLDQGLQFLIQYYNGEERAKGNILERFSAQQFPDLHSELNLSSLELGDSALYFCASSVAGFNGYTFGSGTRLTVV.

The V call is TRBV19, the J call TRBJ1-2; a possible D gene is TRBD1 (6 bases). The CDR3 contains 13 residues. V was clipped by 7 bases and J by 7 bases, with 16 bases between them. Germline V gives CDR1 LNHDA, CDR2 SQIVND (reference sequence). In DNA, the CDR3 is TGTGCCAGTACCCTGATGGGGGCCGGTGGCTACACCTTC. It codes for CASTLMGAGGYTF.

The V gene is TRBV6-5, the J gene TRBJ1-1, with a weak D call TRBD1 (6 bases). The CDR3 runs 15 residues. The germline V gene encodes CDR1 MNHEY and CDR2 SVGAGI. Deletions cut 5 bases from V and 2 bases from J, with 15 bases between. The DNA for the CDR3 is TGTGCCAGCAGTCCTACGACAGGCGTCAACACTGAAGCTTTCTTT. It translates to CASSPTTGVNTEAFF.

This chain connects TRBV19 to TRBJ1-1; tentatively, D is TRBD1 (5 bases). Germline V gene data show CDR1 as LNHDA and CDR2 as SQIVND (reference sequence). This CDR3 has 13 residues. V lost 5 bases to trimming and J lost 7 bases, with 14 bases between them. The CDR3 loop reads CASSQQGFLEAFF. The CDR3 DNA reads TGTGCCAGTAGTCAGCAGGGTTTTCTTGAAGCTTTCTTT.

This clone was picked up one time. The chain uses TRBV11-2 and TRBJ2-6; a possible D gene is TRBD1 (6 bases). Germline V gene data show CDR1 as SGHAT and CDR2 as FQNNGV. V lost 5 bases and J lost 1, with 15 bases in between. This CDR3 has 17 amino acids. The CDR3 coding sequence is TGTGCCAGCAGCCCATCAGGGGAAGGATCTGGGGCCAACGTCCTGACTTTC. It translates to CASSPSGEGSGANVLTF.

V usage is TRBV2 and J usage is TRBJ1-6; 9 nucleotides align to TRBD1. CDR3 length: 15 residues. Germline values: CDR1 SNHLY, CDR2 FYNNEI. V was clipped by 3 bases and J by 7 bases; unmatched bases: 4. The CDR3 DNA reads as TGTGCCAGCAGTGAGCTCGGACAGGGGAATTCACCCCTCCACTTT. Encoded protein: CASSELGQGNSPLHF.

The chain joins TRBV5-1 to TRBJ1-3; D unclear. The CDR3 is 15 residues long. V lost 0 bases to trimming and J lost 4 bases, with 11 bases between them. The germline V gene has CDR1 SGHRS and CDR2 YFSETQ. CDR3 loop: CASSLGAGGGNTIYF. The CDR3 DNA follows: TGCGCCAGCAGCTTGGGAGCAGGTGGCGGAAACACCATATATTTT.

The chain combines TRBV5-4 with TRBJ2-1, with 10 bases identical to TRBD2. The J segment lost 1 base and the V segment lost 5 bases, leaving 3 bases of the junction unmatched. In germline, CDR1 is SGHNT, CDR2 YYREEE (reference sequence). The CDR3 runs 15 residues. The CDR3 nucleotides read TGTGCCAGCAGATTTAGCGGGGGGTCCTACAATGAGCAGTTCTTC. This translates into CASRFSGGSYNEQFF.

About this clone itself: The sample holds other DNA sequences that translate to the same CDR3. The V gene is TRBV3-1 (or the pseudogene TRBV3-2), the J gene TRBJ2-5; D remains ambiguous. In germline, CDR1 is LGHDT, CDR2 YNNKEL (reference sequence). V lost 3 bases to trimming and J lost 5 bases, with 7 bases between them. This CDR3 has 12 amino acids. The CDR3: CASSQAGETQYF. CDR3 in DNA: TGTGCCAGCAGCCAGGCAGGCGAGACCCAGTACTTC.

The CDR3 spells CASSLQGIKNIQYF. The CDR3 region has the DNA TGCGCCAGCAGCCTACAGGGGATCAAAAACATTCAGTACTTC. V gene TRBV5-1 combines with J gene TRBJ2-4, with 7 bases aligning to TRBD1. There are 14 residues in the CDR3. The trim removed 4 bases at V and 3 bases at J, leaving 4 bases unmatched. The germline CDR1 and CDR2 sequences are SGHRS and YFSETQ. The full variable domain, rest sourced from reference TRBV5-1 and TRBJ2-4, is KAGVTQTPRYLIKTRGQQVTLSCSPISGHRSVSWYQQTPGQGLQFLFEYFSETQRNKGNFPGRFSGRQFSNSRSEMNVSTLELGDSALYLCASSLQGIKNIQYFGAGTRLSVL.

The table lists this clone with a count of one. The chain joins TRBV12-3 or TRBV12-4 to TRBJ1-1; TRBD1 might be the D (5 bases). V was cut by 5 bases and J by 4 bases, with 8 bases left in between. This CDR3 region has 12 residues. The CDR3 here is CASSTGPTEAFF. In DNA, the CDR3 is TGTGCCAGCAGTACAGGACCCACTGAAGCTTTCTTT.

V and J are TRBV2 and TRBJ2-5, with 7 bases matching TRBD1. The CDR3 length is 13 residues. CDR1 SNHLY and CDR2 FYNNEI come from the germline V gene. V lost 4 bases and J lost 5; bases outside the gene matches: 4. The CDR3 region is CASSADRLETQYF. DNA for the CDR3: TGTGCCAGCAGTGCGGACAGGCTCGAGACCCAGTACTTC.